This TCR beta chain was sequenced in a study of T cells in Graves' hyperthyroidism and ophthalmopathy. Study-wide points: Also found in blood were most expanded thyroid clonotypes above 0.001. Ophthalmopathy cases were set apart from stable hyperthyroidism by a 13 V-J model.

The investigators amplified TCR beta CDR3 regions from RNA transcripts. An initial round of RT-PCR targeting the TCR CDR3 relied on the HTBI primer set. Each CDR3 protein gets one entry after TCRdb re-called the multiplex PCR reads with MiXCR. The sample includes about 360,000 distinct CDR3 sequences, less than 20% of them seen just once. This clonotype was seen a handful of times. The antigen remains undetermined. Hyperthyroidism in the patients, aged 18 to 65, was newly diagnosed and under 2 months in duration. Fresh peripheral blood, 10 ml, yielded the PBMCs. The source material was blood. The sequence derives from a woman aged 18-29 years with Graves' hyperthyroidism that later progressed to Graves' ophthalmopathy.

The CDR3 reads CASSLAGEAHEQYF. DNA for the CDR3: TGTGCCAGCAGTTTAGCGGGAGAGGCCCACGAGCAGTACTTC. The V call is TRBV27, the J call TRBJ2-7; 7 positions agree with TRBD2. V was clipped by 2 bases and J by 5 bases; unmatched bases: 6. Germline loops: CDR1 MNHEY, CDR2 SMNVEV (reference sequence). This CDR3 region has 14 residues.